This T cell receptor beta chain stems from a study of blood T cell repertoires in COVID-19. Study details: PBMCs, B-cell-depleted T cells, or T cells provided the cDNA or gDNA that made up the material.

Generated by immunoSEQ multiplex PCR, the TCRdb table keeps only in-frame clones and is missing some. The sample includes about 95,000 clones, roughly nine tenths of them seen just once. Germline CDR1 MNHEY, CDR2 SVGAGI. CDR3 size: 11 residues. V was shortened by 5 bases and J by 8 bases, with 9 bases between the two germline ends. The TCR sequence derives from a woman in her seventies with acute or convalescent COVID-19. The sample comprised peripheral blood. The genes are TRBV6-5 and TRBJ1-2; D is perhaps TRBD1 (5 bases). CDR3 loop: CASSRGEGYTF. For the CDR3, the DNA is TGTGCCAGCAGTCGGGGGGAAGGCTACACCTTC.